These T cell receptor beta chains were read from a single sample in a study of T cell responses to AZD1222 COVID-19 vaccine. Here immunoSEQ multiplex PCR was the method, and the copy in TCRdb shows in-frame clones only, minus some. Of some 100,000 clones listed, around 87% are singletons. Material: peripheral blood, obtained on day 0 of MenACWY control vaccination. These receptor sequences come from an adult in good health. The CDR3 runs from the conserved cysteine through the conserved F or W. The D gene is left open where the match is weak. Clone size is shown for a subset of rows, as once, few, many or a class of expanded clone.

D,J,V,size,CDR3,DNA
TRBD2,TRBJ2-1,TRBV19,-,CASSIGLAGSDEQFF,TGTGCCAGTAGTATAGGACTAGCGGGAAGCGATGAGCAGTTCTTC
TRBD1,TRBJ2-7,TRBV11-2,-,CASSSTRDRYHEQYF,TGTGCCAGCAGCTCTACCCGGGACAGGTACCACGAGCAGTACTTC
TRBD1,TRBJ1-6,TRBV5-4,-,CASSLGRQGAENSPLHF,TGTGCCAGCAGCTTGGGTCGACAGGGGGCTGAGAATTCACCCCTCCACTTT
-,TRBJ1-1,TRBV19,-,CASSMFVKMNTEAFF,TGTGCCAGTAGTATGTTCGTCAAAATGAACACTGAAGCTTTCTTT
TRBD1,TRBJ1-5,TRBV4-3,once,CASSHPDRGREDNQPQHF,TGCGCCAGCAGCCACCCGGACAGGGGGCGCGAGGATAATCAGCCCCAGCATTTT
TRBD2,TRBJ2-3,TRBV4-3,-,CASSQDLAGGPDTQYF,TGCGCCAGCAGCCAAGATCTAGCGGGGGGGCCAGATACGCAGTATTTT
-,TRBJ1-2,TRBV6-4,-,CASSFSEGGSYGYTF,TGTGCCAGCAGCTTCTCCGAGGGGGGTAGCTATGGCTACACCTTC
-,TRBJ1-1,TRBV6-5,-,CASTIRVWNTEAFF,TGTGCCAGCACCATCAGGGTCTGGAACACTGAAGCTTTCTTT
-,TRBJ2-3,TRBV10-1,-,CASSATSFPDTQYF,TGCGCCAGCAGTGCTACTAGCTTCCCAGATACGCAGTATTTT
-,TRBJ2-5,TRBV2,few,CASSLRLQETQYF,TGTGCCAGCTCCCTCCGGCTACAAGAGACCCAGTACTTC
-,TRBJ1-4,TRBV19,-,CASSEGTTNEKLFF,TGTGCCAGTAGTGAGGGGACAACTAATGAAAAACTGTTTTTT
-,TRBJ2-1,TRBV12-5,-,CASGTGNEQFF,TGTGCTAGTGGGACAGGCAATGAGCAGTTCTTC
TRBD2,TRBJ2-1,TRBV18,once,CASFPGSGRANEQFF,TGTGCCAGCTTCCCGGGTAGCGGGAGGGCCAATGAGCAGTTCTTC
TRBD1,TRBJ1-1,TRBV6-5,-,CASSKTGGEAEAFF,TGTGCCAGCAGTAAAACAGGGGGGGAGGCTGAAGCTTTCTTT
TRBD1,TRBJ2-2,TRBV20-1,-,CSAGTDRELFF,TGCAGTGCCGGGACAGACAGGGAGCTGTTTTTT
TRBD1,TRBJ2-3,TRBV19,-,CASSIGGTGGGTQYF,TGTGCCAGTAGTATAGGGGGGACAGGGGGAGGTACGCAGTATTTT
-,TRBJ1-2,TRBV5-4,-,CASSPGQINYGYTF,TGTGCCAGCAGCCCTGGACAGATTAACTATGGCTACACCTTC
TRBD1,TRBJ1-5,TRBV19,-,CASRTRTGSNQPQHF,TGTGCCAGTAGGACCCGGACAGGGAGCAATCAGCCCCAGCATTTT
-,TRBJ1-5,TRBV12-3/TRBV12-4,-,CASSLSAGAQHF,TGTGCCAGCAGTTTATCAGCAGGGGCCCAGCATTTT
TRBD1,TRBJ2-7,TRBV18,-,CASSPGTGVGYEQYF,TGTGCCAGCTCACCAGGGACAGGGGTCGGGTACGAGCAGTACTTC
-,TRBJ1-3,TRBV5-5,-,CASSLVGNTIYF,TGTGCCAGCAGCTTGGTGGGGAACACCATATATTTT
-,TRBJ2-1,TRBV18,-,CASSGQTNEQFF,TGTGCCAGCTCGGGCCAAACCAATGAGCAGTTCTTC
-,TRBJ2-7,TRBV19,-,CASSMEPGPPGEQYF,TGTGCCAGTAGTATGGAGCCGGGACCCCCCGGCGAGCAGTACTTC
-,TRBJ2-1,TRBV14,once,CASSHPTGFNEQFF,TGTGCCAGCAGCCATCCCACCGGCTTCAATGAGCAGTTCTTC
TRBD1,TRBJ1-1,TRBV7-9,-,CASSLTGAMNTEAFF,TGTGCCAGCAGCTTGACAGGGGCTATGAACACTGAAGCTTTCTTT
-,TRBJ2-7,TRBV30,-,CAWAQINEQYF,TGTGCCTGGGCCCAGATTAACGAGCAGTACTTC
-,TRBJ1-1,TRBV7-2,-,CASSYSSGVPNTEAFF,TGTGCCAGCAGTTATTCCTCAGGGGTCCCTAACACTGAAGCTTTCTTT
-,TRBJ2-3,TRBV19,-,CASSMTSNTQYF,TGTGCCAGTAGTATGACCTCAAATACGCAGTATTTT
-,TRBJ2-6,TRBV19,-,CASSISSTGANVLTF,TGTGCCAGTAGTATAAGCTCTACTGGGGCCAACGTCCTGACTTTC
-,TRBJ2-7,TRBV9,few,CASSVEAGSSYEQYF,TGTGCCAGCAGCGTAGAGGCGGGGAGCTCCTACGAGCAGTACTTC
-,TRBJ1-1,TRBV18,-,CASSEMGENTEAFF,TGTGCCAGCTCGGAGATGGGGGAGAACACTGAAGCTTTCTTT
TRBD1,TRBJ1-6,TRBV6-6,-,CASIGPGQGTSPLHF,TGTGCCAGCATTGGACCGGGACAGGGAACTTCACCCCTCCACTTT
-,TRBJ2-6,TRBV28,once,CASSFNSGANVLTF,TGTGCCAGCAGTTTTAATTCTGGGGCCAACGTCCTGACTTTC
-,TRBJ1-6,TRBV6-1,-,CASSEPGRGSPLHF,TGTGCCAGCAGTGAACCCGGGAGAGGGTCACCCCTCCACTTT
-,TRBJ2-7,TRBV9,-,CASSVDEDEQYF,TGTGCCAGCAGCGTAGATGAGGACGAGCAGTACTTC
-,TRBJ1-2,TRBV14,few,CASSQDLSANYGYTF,TGTGCCAGCAGCCAAGATTTGTCGGCAAACTATGGCTACACCTTC
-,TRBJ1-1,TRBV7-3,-,CASSLGETEAFF,TGTGCCAGCAGCTTAGGAGAAACCGAGGCTTTCTTT
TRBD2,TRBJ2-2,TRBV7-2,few,CASSLYGGGPGELFF,TGTGCCAGCAGCTTATACGGGGGAGGGCCCGGGGAGCTGTTTTTT
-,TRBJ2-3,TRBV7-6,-,CASTPSSLSSTDTQYF,TGTGCCAGTACCCCCTCGTCCTTATCTAGCACAGATACGCAGTATTTT
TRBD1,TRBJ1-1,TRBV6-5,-,CASTPQGGGEAFF,TGTGCCAGCACCCCGCAAGGGGGCGGAGAAGCTTTCTTT
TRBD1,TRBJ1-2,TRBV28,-,CASSPGQGPLLNYGYTF,TGTGCCAGCAGCCCCGGACAGGGGCCTCTTCTAAACTATGGCTACACCTTC
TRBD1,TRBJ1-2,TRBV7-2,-,CASSPRTGPDGYTF,TGTGCCAGCAGCCCGCGGACAGGGCCAGATGGCTACACCTTC
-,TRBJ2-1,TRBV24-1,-,CATSDRGGYNEQFF,TGTGCCACCAGTGATCGGGGAGGCTACAATGAGCAGTTCTTC
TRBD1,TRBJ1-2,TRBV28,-,CASSLVQGTNYGYTF,TGTGCCAGCAGTTTGGTACAGGGGACTAACTATGGCTACACCTTC
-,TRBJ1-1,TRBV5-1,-,CASSPHMVEDTEAFF,TGCGCCAGCAGCCCACACATGGTCGAGGACACTGAAGCTTTCTTT
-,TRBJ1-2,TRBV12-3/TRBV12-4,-,CASSLVAYGYTF,TGTGCCAGCAGTTTAGTAGCCTATGGCTACACCTTC
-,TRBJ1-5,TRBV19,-,CASSIGGGDQPQHF,TGTGCCAGTAGTATAGGCGGGGGGGATCAGCCCCAGCATTTT
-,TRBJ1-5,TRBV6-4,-,CASSDSGWTHSNQPQHF,TGTGCCAGCAGTGACTCAGGGTGGACGCATAGCAATCAGCCCCAGCATTTT
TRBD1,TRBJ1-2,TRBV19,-,CASSGPGTANYGYTF,TGTGCCAGTAGTGGACCCGGGACAGCAAACTATGGCTACACCTTC
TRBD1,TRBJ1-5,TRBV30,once,CAWTGTDTNQPQHF,TGTGCCTGGACCGGGACAGATACCAATCAGCCCCAGCATTTT
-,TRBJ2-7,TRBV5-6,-,CASSLGPGEYEQYF,TGTGCCAGCAGCTTGGGGCCAGGGGAATACGAGCAGTACTTC
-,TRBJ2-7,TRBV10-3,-,CAIKEGNTIHEQYF,TGTGCCATCAAGGAGGGTAATACGATCCACGAGCAGTACTTC
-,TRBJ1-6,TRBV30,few,CACERSHNSPLHF,TGTGCCTGTGAGCGCAGCCATAATTCACCCCTCCACTTT
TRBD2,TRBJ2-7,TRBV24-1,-,CAAGGAGSSYEQYF,TGTGCCGCGGGAGGGGCAGGGAGTTCCTACGAGCAGTACTTC
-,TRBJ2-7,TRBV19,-,CASAAQATYEQYF,TGTGCCAGTGCGGCCCAGGCTACGTACGAGCAGTACTTC
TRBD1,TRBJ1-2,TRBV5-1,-,CASSLQTGGPAKGYTF,TGCGCCAGCAGCCTCCAGACAGGGGGCCCCGCTAAGGGCTACACCTTC
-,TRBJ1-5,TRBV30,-,CAWSVRRGVGSNQPQHF,TGTGCCTGGAGTGTAAGAAGGGGGGTGGGGAGCAATCAGCCCCAGCATTTT